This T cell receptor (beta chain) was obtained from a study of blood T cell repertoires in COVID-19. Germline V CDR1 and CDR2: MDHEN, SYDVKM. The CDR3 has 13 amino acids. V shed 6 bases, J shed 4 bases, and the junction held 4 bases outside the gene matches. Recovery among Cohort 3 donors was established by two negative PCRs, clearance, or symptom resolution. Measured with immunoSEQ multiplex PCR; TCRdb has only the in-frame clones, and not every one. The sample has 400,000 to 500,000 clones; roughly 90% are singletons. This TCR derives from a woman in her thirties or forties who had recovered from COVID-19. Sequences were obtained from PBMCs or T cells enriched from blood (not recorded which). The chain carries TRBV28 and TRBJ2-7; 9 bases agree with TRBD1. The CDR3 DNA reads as TGTGCCAGCAGCCCCGGACAGGGGTACGAGCAGTACTTC. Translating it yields CASSPGQGYEQYF.